These T cell receptor beta chains were read from a single sample in a study of beta chain features in type 1 diabetes. The repertoire was sequenced with immunoSEQ multiplex PCR; TCRdb's copy has only in-frame clones and lacks some. The table lists more than 300,000 clones, 6.5% to 10% of them singletons, with under 0.5% in the top ten. Sequenced material: central memory CD4+ T cells from blood. Receptors originate from a woman aged 18-30 years in good health. Each CDR3 is given with its conserved first and last residue. The order of the fields is CDR3 protein, CDR3 DNA, V gene, D gene, clone size, CDR3 length, J gene. The D gene is left open where the match is weak. Clone sizes are given selectively: once, few, many, or a class where the clone is expanded.

CDR3aa: CAIKDWTGVESDTQYF
CDR3nt: TGTGCCATCAAAGATTGGACAGGGGTTGAGTCGGATACGCAGTATTTT
v_gene: TRBV10-3
d_gene: TRBD1
abundance: many
len: 16
j_gene: TRBJ2-3

CDR3aa: CSVDNFRTSGQETQYF
CDR3nt: TGCAGCGTTGATAATTTTAGGACTAGCGGCCAAGAGACCCAGTACTTC
v_gene: TRBV29-1
d_gene: TRBD2
abundance: .
len: 16
j_gene: TRBJ2-5

CDR3aa: CASRLAGVYEQYF
CDR3nt: TGTGCCAGCAGATTAGCGGGCGTCTACGAGCAGTACTTC
v_gene: TRBV7-2
d_gene: TRBD2
abundance: many
len: 13
j_gene: TRBJ2-7

CDR3aa: CASSFLDRDNYGYTF
CDR3nt: TGTGCCAGCAGTTTTCTAGACAGGGACAACTATGGCTACACCTTC
v_gene: TRBV28
d_gene: TRBD1
abundance: .
len: 15
j_gene: TRBJ1-2

CDR3aa: CASSGGTNTGELFF
CDR3nt: TGTGCCAGCAGTGGAGGGACGAACACCGGGGAGCTGTTTTTT
v_gene: TRBV6-5
d_gene: .
abundance: .
len: 14
j_gene: TRBJ2-2

CDR3aa: CASTSRASGGYEQYF
CDR3nt: TGTGCCAGCACCTCCCGGGCTAGCGGAGGCTACGAGCAGTACTTC
v_gene: TRBV2
d_gene: TRBD2
abundance: few
len: 15
j_gene: TRBJ2-7

CDR3aa: CASSQDASGNEQYF
CDR3nt: TGCGCCAGCAGCCAAGATGCTAGCGGAAACGAGCAGTACTTC
v_gene: TRBV4-3
d_gene: TRBD2
abundance: few
len: 14
j_gene: TRBJ2-7

CDR3aa: CASSQGLGTDTQYF
CDR3nt: TGTGCCAGCAGCCAGGGACTAGGCACAGATACGCAGTATTTT
v_gene: TRBV5-4
d_gene: TRBD2
abundance: few
len: 14
j_gene: TRBJ2-3

CDR3aa: CATSRGPASGRRYEQYF
CDR3nt: TGTGCCACCAGCAGGGGCCCGGCAAGCGGGAGGAGGTACGAGCAGTACTTC
v_gene: TRBV15
d_gene: TRBD2
abundance: .
len: 17
j_gene: TRBJ2-7

CDR3aa: CASSLSRGRAVETQYF
CDR3nt: TGCGCCAGCAGCTTGAGTCGTGGGAGGGCCGTGGAGACCCAGTACTTC
v_gene: TRBV5-1
d_gene: TRBD2
abundance: .
len: 16
j_gene: TRBJ2-5

CDR3aa: CASSSGDNEQFF
CDR3nt: TGTGCCAGCAGTTCGGGTGACAATGAGCAGTTCTTC
v_gene: TRBV2
d_gene: .
abundance: many
len: 12
j_gene: TRBJ2-1

CDR3aa: CASSSISGSSVDTQYF
CDR3nt: TGCGCCAGCAGCTCTATCAGCGGGTCGTCGGTAGATACGCAGTATTTT
v_gene: TRBV5-1
d_gene: .
abundance: .
len: 16
j_gene: TRBJ2-3

CDR3aa: CASSPKIGRGYTF
CDR3nt: TGTGCCAGCTCACCTAAAATAGGGCGGGGCTACACCTTC
v_gene: TRBV18
d_gene: .
abundance: few
len: 13
j_gene: TRBJ1-2

CDR3aa: CASSLAVVLGETQYF
CDR3nt: TGCGCCAGCAGCTTGGCCGTAGTTTTGGGGGAGACCCAGTACTTC
v_gene: TRBV5-1
d_gene: .
abundance: few
len: 15
j_gene: TRBJ2-5

CDR3aa: CASWGQGYQPQHF
CDR3nt: TGTGCCAGCTGGGGGCAGGGGTATCAGCCCCAGCATTTT
v_gene: TRBV28
d_gene: .
abundance: few
len: 13
j_gene: TRBJ1-5

CDR3aa: CASSVGTSGRNEQFF
CDR3nt: TGTGCCAGCAGCGTGGGGACTAGCGGGAGGAATGAGCAGTTCTTC
v_gene: TRBV7-9
d_gene: TRBD2
abundance: .
len: 15
j_gene: TRBJ2-1

CDR3aa: CASSIGGGGFGETQYF
CDR3nt: TGCGCCAGCAGTATCGGGGGAGGGGGCTTCGGGGAGACCCAGTACTTC
v_gene: TRBV4-3
d_gene: .
abundance: few
len: 16
j_gene: TRBJ2-5

CDR3aa: CASNTVESYNEQFF
CDR3nt: TGTGCCAGCAATACCGTAGAGTCCTACAATGAGCAGTTCTTC
v_gene: TRBV25-1
d_gene: .
abundance: .
len: 14
j_gene: TRBJ2-1

CDR3aa: CASSLSPGGPKETQYF
CDR3nt: TGTGCCAGCAGCTTATCTCCGGGAGGGCCGAAGGAGACCCAGTACTTC
v_gene: TRBV7-3
d_gene: TRBD2
abundance: .
len: 16
j_gene: TRBJ2-5

CDR3aa: CASRVTRAAYGYTF
CDR3nt: TGTGCCAGCAGAGTCACAAGGGCGGCCTATGGCTACACCTTC
v_gene: TRBV28
d_gene: .
abundance: few
len: 14
j_gene: TRBJ1-2

CDR3aa: CASSVGGVPNTGELFF
CDR3nt: TGTGCCAGCAGCGTAGGCGGGGTCCCGAACACCGGGGAGCTGTTTTTT
v_gene: TRBV9
d_gene: .
abundance: .
len: 16
j_gene: TRBJ2-2